The clone carrying this T cell receptor beta chain was recorded many times. Antigen unknown. This specimen comes from a study of CD8 T cells in ankylosing spondylitis. Study-wide results and limits: Matched synovial fluid from ankylosing spondylitis patients was reported to be enriched for disease-linked clones. Relatively scarce in peripheral blood, disease-linked clones were CD8+. Roughly eight highly homologous variants made up a TCR beta motif that seemed to typify ankylosing spondylitis blood. There were earlier reports of some motif variants in reactive arthritis synovial fluid and blood.

The length of the CDR3 is 14 residues. The germline CDR1 and CDR2 sequences are SEHNR and FQNEAQ (reference sequence). With V trimmed by 3 bases and J by 6 bases, 5 bases remained unmatched. With molecular barcodes, quantitative 5'-RACE was used to make the TCR beta libraries. TCRdb reprocessed the 5' RACE reads with MiXCR, giving one entry per CDR3 protein. The table has approximately 500,000 distinct CDR3 sequences, 12% seen once. Sequencing was carried out using blood, either unsorted or a sorted T cell fraction (not recorded which). The TCR sequence derives from a male donor with ankylosing spondylitis. The V gene is TRBV7-9, the J gene TRBJ1-1; the match to TRBD1 covers 9 bases. The CDR3 loop reads CASSFDRGRAEAFF. DNA of the CDR3: TGTGCCAGCAGCTTCGACAGGGGGAGGGCTGAAGCTTTCTTT.